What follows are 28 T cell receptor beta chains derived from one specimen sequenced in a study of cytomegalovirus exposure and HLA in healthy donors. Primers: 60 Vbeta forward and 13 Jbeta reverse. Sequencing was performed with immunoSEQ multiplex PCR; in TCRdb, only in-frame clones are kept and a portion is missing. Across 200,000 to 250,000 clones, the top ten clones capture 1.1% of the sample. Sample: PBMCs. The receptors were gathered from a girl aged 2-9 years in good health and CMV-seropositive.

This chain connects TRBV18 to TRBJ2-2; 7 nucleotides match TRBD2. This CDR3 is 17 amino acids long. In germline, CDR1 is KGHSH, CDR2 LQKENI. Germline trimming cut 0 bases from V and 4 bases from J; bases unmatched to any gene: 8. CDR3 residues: CASSPPARTGGTGELFF. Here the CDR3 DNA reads TGTGCCAGCTCACCACCAGCTCGGACGGGGGGCACCGGGGAGCTGTTTTTT. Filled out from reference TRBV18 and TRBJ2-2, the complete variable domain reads NAGVMQNPRHLVRRRGQEARLRCSPMKGHSHVYWYRQLPEEGLKFMVYLQKENIIDESGMPKERFSAEFPKEGPSILRIQQVVRGDSAAYFCASSPPARTGGTGELFFGEGSRLTVL.

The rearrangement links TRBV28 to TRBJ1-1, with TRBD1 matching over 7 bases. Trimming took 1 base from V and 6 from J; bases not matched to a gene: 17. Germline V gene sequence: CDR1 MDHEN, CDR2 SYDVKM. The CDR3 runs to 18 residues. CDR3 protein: CASSLSLMIQGTSAEAFF. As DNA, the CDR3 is TGTGCCAGCAGTTTATCCCTTATGATACAGGGGACGAGTGCTGAAGCTTTCTTT.

CDR3 sequence reads: CATSSLAAPTDTQYF. Written as DNA, the CDR3 is TGTGCCACCAGCAGCCTTGCGGCACCCACAGATACGCAGTATTTT. The J gene is TRBJ2-3, the V gene TRBV15; D uncertain. V dropped 3 bases and J dropped 2 bases, with 12 bases sitting between them. In germline, CDR1 is LNHNV, CDR2 YYDKDF (reference sequence). CDR3 length: 15 amino acids.

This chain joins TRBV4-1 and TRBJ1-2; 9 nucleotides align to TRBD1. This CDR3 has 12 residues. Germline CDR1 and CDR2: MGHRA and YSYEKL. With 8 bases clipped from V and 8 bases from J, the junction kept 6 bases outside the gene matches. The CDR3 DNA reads TGCGCCAGCGCCGGGACAGGGTTCGGCTACACCTTC. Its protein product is CASAGTGFGYTF.

CDR3 region: CASSQEPRITDTQYF. CDR3 coding DNA: TGTGCCAGCAGCCAAGAACCCAGAATCACAGATACGCAGTATTTT. The chain links TRBV4-2 to TRBJ2-3; D is unclear. Deletions cut 0 bases from V and 2 bases from J, with 9 bases between. The CDR3 consists of 15 residues. Germline V gene data show CDR1 as LGHNA and CDR2 as YNFKEQ.

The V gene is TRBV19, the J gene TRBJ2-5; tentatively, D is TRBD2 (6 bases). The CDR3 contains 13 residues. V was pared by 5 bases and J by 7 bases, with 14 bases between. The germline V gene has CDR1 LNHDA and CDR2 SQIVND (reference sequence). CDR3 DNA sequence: TGTGCCAGTAGTTCTGACTCCGGGGGGACCCAGTACTTC. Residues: CASSSDSGGTQYF. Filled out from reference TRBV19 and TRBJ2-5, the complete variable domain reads DGGITQSPKYLFRKEGQNVTLSCEQNLNHDAMYWYRQDPGQGLRLIYYSQIVNDFQKGDIAEGYSVSREKKESFPLTVTSAQKNPTAFYLCASSSDSGGTQYFGPGTRLLVL.

In nucleotides, the CDR3 is TGTGCCAGTAGTATGGGACAGTTTACCATCACTGAAGCTTTCTTT. Its translation: CASSMGQFTITEAFF. This rearrangement joins TRBV19 to TRBJ1-1; 7 bases fit TRBD1. The germline gives CDR1 LNHDA, CDR2 SQIVND (reference sequence). The CDR3 loop spans 15 amino acids. The V gene end was trimmed by 3 bases and the J gene end by 4 bases; junction bases not matched to a gene: 8.

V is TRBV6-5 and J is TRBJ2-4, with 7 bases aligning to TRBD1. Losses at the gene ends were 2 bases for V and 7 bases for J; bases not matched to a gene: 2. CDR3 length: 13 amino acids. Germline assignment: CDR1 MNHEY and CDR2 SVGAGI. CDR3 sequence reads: CASSYGTDNIQYF. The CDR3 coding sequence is TGTGCCAGCAGTTACGGGACAGACAACATTCAGTACTTC.

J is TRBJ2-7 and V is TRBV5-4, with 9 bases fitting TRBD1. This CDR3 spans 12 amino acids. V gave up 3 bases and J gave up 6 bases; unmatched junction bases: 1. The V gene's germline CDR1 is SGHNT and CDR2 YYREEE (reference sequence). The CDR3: CASSYRGLEQYF. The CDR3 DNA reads TGTGCCAGCAGCTACAGGGGGCTCGAGCAGTACTTC.

CDR3 amino acids: CASSTPPSGVTDTQYF. The CDR3 nucleotides are TGTGCCAGTAGTACCCCTCCTAGCGGGGTCACAGATACGCAGTATTTT. This chain connects TRBV19 to TRBJ2-3; 9 nucleotides agree with TRBD2. The V gene end was trimmed by 4 bases and the J gene end by 2 bases; junction bases not matched to a gene: 7. The CDR3 is 16 amino acids. CDR1 and CDR2 from the germline V gene are LNHDA and SQIVND (reference sequence).

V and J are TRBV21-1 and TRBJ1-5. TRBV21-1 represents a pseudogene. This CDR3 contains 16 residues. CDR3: CASSPCAVGDNQPQHF. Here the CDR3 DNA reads TGTGCCAGCAGCCCATGCGCGGTGGGAGACAATCAGCCCCAGCATTTT.

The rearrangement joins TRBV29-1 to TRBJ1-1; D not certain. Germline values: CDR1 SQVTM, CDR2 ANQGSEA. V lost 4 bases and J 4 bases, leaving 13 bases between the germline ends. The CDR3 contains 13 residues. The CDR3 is CSVVWGAGTEAFF. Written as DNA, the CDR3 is TGCAGCGTTGTGTGGGGAGCCGGCACTGAAGCTTTCTTT.

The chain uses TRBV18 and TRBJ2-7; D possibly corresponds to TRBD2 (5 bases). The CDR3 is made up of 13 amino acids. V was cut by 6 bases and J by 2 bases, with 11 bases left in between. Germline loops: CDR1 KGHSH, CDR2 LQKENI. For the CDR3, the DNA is TGTGCCAGCTCCCCCTCGAGGGCCTACGAGCAGTACTTC. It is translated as CASSPSRAYEQYF.

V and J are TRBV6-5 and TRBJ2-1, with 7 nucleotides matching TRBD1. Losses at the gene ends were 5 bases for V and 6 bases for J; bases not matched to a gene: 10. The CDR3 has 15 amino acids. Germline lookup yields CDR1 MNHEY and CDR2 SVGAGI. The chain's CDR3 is CASSHRQGIINEQFF. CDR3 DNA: TGTGCCAGCAGTCATCGACAGGGTATCATCAATGAGCAGTTCTTC.

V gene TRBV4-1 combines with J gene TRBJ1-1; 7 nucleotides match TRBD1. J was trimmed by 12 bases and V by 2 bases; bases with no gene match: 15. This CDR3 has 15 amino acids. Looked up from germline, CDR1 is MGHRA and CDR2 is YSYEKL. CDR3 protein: CASSQFPGTASMTFF. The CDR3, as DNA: TGCGCCAGCAGCCAATTCCCCGGGACAGCATCGATGACTTTCTTT.

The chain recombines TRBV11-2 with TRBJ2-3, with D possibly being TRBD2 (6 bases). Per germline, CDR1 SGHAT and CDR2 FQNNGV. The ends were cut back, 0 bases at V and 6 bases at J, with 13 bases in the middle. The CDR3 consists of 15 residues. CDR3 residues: CASSLDPGLSDTQYF. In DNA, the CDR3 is TGTGCCAGCAGCTTAGATCCGGGACTTAGCGATACGCAGTATTTT.

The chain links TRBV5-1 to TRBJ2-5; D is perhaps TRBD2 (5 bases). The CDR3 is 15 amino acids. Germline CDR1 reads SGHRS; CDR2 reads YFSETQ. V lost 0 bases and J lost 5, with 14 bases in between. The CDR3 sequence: CASSLAGVDGETQYF. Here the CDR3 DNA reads TGCGCCAGCAGCTTGGCCGGGGTGGACGGGGAGACCCAGTACTTC.

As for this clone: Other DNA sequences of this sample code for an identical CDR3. The CDR3 is CASLAQGWEIGELFF. The DNA for the CDR3 is TGTGCCAGCTTAGCACAGGGTTGGGAAATCGGGGAGCTGTTTTTT. This chain joins TRBV6-1 and TRBJ2-2; possibly TRBD1 for D (6 bases). This CDR3 is 15 amino acids long. CDR1 and CDR2 (germline): MNHNS, SASEGT. V gave up 8 bases and J gave up 7 bases, with 20 bases separating them.

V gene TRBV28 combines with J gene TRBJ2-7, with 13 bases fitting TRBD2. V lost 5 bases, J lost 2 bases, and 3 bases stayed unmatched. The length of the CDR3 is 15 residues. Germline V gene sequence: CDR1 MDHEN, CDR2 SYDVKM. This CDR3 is CASSGTSGEAYEQYF. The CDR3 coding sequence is TGTGCCAGCAGTGGGACTAGCGGGGAGGCCTACGAGCAGTACTTC.

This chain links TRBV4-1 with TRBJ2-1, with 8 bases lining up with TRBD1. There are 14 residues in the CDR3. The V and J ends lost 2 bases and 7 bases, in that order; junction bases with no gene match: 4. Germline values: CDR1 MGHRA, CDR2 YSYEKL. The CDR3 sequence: CASSQQGASNEQFF. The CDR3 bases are TGCGCCAGCAGCCAACAGGGGGCATCAAATGAGCAGTTCTTC.

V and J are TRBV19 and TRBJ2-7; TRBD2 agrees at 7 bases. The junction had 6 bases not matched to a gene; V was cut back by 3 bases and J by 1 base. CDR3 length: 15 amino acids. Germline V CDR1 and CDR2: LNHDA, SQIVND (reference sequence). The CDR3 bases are TGTGCCAGTAGTATTTCTAGCGGACCATCCTACGAGCAGTACTTC. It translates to CASSISSGPSYEQYF.

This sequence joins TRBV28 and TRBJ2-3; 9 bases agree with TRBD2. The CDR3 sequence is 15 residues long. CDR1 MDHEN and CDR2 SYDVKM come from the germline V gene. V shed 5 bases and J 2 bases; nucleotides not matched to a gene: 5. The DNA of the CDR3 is TGTGCCAGCAGTAGCGGGGGGTCCTACACAGATACGCAGTATTTT. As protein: CASSSGGSYTDTQYF.

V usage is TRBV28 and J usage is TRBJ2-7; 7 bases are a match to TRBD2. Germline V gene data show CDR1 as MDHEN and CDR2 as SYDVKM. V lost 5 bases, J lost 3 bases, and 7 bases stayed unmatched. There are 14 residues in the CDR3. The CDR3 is CASSVRLAHYEQYF. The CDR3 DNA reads TGTGCCAGCAGTGTCAGACTAGCTCACTACGAGCAGTACTTC.

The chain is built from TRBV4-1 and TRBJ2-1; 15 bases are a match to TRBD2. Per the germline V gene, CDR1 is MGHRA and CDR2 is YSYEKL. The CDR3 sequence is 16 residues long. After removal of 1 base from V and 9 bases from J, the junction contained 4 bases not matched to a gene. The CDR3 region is CASSQGTSGRAGEQFF. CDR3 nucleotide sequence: TGCGCCAGCAGCCAAGGGACTAGCGGGAGGGCCGGTGAGCAGTTCTTC.

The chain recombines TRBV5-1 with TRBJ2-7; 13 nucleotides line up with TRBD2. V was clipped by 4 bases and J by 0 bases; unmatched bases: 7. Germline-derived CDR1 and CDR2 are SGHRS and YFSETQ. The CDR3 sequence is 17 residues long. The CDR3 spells CASSASGTSGASYEQYF. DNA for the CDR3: TGCGCCAGCAGCGCGAGCGGGACTAGCGGGGCCTCCTACGAGCAGTACTTC.

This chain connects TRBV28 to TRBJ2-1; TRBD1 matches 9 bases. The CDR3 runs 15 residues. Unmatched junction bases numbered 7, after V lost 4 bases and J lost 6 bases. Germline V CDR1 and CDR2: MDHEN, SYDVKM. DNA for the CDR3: TGTGCCAGCAGTTCAAACCGGGACAGGGTCAATGAGCAGTTCTTC. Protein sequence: CASSSNRDRVNEQFF.

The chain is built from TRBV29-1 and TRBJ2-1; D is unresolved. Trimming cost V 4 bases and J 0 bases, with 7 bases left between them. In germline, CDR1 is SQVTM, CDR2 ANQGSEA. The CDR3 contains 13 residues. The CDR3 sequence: CSVVRSSYNEQFF. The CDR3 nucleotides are TGCAGCGTTGTTAGAAGCTCCTACAATGAGCAGTTCTTC.

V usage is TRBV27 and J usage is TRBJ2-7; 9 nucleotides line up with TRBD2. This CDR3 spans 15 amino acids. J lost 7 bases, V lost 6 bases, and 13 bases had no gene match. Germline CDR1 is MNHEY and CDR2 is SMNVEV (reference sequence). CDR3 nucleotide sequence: TGTGCCAGCAGCCGGTGGGCGGGAGGGTCGGGAGAGCAGTACTTC. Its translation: CASSRWAGGSGEQYF.